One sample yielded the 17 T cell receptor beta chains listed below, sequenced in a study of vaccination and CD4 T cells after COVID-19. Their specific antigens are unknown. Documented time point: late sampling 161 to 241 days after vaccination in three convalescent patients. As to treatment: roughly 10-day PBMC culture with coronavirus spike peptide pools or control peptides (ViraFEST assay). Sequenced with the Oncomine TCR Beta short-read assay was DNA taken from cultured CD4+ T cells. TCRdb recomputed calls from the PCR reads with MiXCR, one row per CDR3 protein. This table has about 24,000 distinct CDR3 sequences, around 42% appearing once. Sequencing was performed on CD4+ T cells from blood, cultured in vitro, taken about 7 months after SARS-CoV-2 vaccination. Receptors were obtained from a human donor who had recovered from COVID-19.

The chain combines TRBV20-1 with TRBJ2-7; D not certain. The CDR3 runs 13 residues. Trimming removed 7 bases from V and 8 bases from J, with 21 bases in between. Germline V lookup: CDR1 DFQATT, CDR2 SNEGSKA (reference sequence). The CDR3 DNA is TGCAGTGGTACCGACGACACCGCCCAAAAGCAGTACTTC. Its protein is CSGTDDTAQKQYF.

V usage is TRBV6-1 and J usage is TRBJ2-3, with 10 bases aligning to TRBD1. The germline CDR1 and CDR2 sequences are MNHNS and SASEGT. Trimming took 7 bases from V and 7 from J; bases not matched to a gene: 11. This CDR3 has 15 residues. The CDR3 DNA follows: TGTGCCAGCAAGACCGGGACAGGGGAACTCAATACGCAGTATTTT. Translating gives CASKTGTGELNTQYF.

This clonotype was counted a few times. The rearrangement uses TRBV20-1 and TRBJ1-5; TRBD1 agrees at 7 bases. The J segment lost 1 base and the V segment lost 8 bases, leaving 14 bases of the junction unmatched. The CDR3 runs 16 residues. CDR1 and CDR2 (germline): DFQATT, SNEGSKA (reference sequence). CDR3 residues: CSSTAERQGSNQPQHF. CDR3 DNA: TGCAGTTCAACGGCAGAAAGACAGGGAAGCAATCAGCCCCAGCATTTT.

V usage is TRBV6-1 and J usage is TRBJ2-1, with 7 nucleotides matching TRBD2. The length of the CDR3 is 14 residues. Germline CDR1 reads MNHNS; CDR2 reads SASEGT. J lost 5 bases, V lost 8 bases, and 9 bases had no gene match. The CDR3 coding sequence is TGTGCCAGCTATCCCGGGACTACTAACAATGAGCAGTTCTTC. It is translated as CASYPGTTNNEQFF.

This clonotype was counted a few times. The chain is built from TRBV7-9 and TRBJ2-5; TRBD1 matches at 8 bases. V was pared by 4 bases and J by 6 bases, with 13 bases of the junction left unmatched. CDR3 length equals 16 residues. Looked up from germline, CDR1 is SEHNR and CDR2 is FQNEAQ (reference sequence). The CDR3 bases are TGTGCCAGCAGCTCCCCACTGCGGACAGGGCTAAAGACCCAGTACTTC. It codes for CASSSPLRTGLKTQYF. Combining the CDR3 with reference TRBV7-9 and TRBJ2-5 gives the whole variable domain DTGVSQNPRHKITKRGQNVTFRCDPISEHNRLYWYRQTLGQGPEFLTYFQNEAQLEKSRLLSDRFSAERPKGSFSTLEIQRTEQGDSAMYLCASSSPLRTGLKTQYFGPGTRLLVL.

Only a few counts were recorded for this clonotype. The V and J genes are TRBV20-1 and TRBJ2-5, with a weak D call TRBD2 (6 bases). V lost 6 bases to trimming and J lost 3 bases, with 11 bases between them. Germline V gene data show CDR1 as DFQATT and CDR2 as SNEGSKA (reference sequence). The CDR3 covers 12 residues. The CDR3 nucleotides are TGCAGTGCCAGACTAGTAGAAGAGACCCAGTACTTC. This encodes CSARLVEETQYF.

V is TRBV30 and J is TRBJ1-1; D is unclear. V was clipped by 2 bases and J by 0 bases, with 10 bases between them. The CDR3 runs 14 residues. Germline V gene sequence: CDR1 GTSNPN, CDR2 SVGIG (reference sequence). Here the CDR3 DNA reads TGTGCCTGGAGTTTAGAGCTCATGAACACTGAAGCTTTCTTT. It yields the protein CAWSLELMNTEAFF.

The CDR3 spells CASSQQSPSPSRVDKETQYF. In DNA, the CDR3 is TGCGCCAGCAGCCAACAGTCCCCAAGTCCTAGCCGTGTGGATAAGGAGACCCAGTACTTC. The J gene is TRBJ2-5, the V gene TRBV4-1; maybe TRBD2 (5 bases). The germline CDR1 and CDR2 sequences are MGHRA and YSYEKL. Trimming pared 2 bases from V and 5 bases from J, leaving 30 bases between. This CDR3 spans 20 amino acids.

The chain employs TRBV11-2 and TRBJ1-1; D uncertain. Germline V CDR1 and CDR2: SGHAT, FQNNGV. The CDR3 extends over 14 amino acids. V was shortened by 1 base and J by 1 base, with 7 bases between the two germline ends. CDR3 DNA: TGTGCCAGCAGCTTAGGCCAGTCGAACACTGAAGCTTTCTTT. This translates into CASSLGQSNTEAFF.

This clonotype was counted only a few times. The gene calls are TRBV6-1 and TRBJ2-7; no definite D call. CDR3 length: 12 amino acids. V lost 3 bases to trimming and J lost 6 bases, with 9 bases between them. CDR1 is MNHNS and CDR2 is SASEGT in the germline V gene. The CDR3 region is CASSDLRSEQYF. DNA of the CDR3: TGTGCCAGCAGTGACCTCAGAAGCGAGCAGTACTTC.

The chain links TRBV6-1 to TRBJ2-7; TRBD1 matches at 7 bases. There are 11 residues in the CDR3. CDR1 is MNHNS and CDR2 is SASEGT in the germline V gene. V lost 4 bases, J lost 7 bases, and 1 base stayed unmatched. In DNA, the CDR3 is TGTGCCAGCAGTGGGGGACAGGAGCAGTACTTC. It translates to CASSGGQEQYF.

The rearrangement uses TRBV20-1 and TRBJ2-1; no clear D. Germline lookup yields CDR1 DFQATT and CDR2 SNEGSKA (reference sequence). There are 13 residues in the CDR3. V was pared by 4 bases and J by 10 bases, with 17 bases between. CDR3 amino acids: CSAIEPGGIEQFF. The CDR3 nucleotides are TGCAGTGCTATCGAGCCGGGCGGCATCGAGCAGTTCTTC.

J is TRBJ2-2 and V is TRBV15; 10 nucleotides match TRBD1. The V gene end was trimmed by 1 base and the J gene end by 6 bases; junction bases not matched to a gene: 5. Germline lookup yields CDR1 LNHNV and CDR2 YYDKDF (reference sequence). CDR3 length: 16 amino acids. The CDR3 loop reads CATSRGGQGYAGELFF. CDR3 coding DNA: TGTGCCACCAGCAGAGGGGGACAGGGGTATGCCGGGGAGCTGTTTTTT. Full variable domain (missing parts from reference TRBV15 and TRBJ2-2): DAMVIQNPRYQVTQFGKPVTLSCSQTLNHNVMYWYQQKSSQAPKLLFHYYDKDFNNEADTPDNFQSRRPNTSFCFLDIRSPGLGDTAMYLCATSRGGQGYAGELFFGEGSRLTVL.

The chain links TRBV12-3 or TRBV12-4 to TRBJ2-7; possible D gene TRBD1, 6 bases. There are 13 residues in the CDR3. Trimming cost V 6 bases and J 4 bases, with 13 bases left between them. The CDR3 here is CASRHRDWYEQYF. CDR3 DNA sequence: TGTGCCAGCAGACACAGGGATTGGTACGAGCAGTACTTC.

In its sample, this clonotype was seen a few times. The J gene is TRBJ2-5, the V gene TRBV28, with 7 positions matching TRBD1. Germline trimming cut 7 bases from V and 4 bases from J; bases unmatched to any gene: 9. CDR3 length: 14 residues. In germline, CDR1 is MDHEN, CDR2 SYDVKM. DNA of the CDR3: TGTGCCAGCAATCCCGCGGCAGGGGGAGAGACCCAGTACTTC. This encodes CASNPAAGGETQYF.

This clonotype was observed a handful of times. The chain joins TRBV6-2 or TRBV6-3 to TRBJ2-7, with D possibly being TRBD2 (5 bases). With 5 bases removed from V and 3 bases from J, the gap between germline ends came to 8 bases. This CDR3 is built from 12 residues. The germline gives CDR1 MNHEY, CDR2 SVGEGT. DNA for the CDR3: TGTGCCAGCAGTACGGGGTACTACGAGCAGTACTTC. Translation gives CASSTGYYEQYF.

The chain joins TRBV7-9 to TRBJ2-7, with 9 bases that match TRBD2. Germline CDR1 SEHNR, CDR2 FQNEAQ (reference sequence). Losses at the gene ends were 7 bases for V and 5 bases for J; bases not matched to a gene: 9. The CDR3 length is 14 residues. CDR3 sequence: CASTRLAESHEQYF. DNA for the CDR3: TGTGCCAGCACCAGACTAGCGGAAAGCCACGAGCAGTACTTC.